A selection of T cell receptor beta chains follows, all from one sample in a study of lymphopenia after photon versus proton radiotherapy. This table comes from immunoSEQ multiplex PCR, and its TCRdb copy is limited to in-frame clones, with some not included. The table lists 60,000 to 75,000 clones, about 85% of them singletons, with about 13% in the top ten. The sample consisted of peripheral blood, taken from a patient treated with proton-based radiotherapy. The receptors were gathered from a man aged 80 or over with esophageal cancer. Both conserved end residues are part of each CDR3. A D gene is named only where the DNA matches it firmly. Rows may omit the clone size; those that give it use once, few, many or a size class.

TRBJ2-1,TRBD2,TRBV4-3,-,TGCGCCAGCAGCCAAGAAAGTCTAGCGGGAGTCTTATCCTCCTACAATGAGCAGTTCTTC,CASSQESLAGVLSSYNEQFF
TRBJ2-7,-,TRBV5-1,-,TGCGCCAGCAGCTTGTCGGGAGACCCACTCTACGAGCAGTACTTC,CASSLSGDPLYEQYF
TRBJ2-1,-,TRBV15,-,TGTGCCACCAGCAGAGTGGCGGATTACAATGAGCAGTTCTTC,CATSRVADYNEQFF
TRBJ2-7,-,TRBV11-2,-,TGTGCCAGCAGCTTAATTGGGGGCGAGCAGTACTTC,CASSLIGGEQYF
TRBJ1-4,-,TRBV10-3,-,TGTGCCATCAGTGATTCGCAGGGTTATGAAAAACTGTTTTTT,CAISDSQGYEKLFF
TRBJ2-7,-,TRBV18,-,TGTGCCAGCTCACCACCGTCCGGAGGGGCCGAGCAGTACTTC,CASSPPSGGAEQYF
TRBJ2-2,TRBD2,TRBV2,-,TGTGCCAGCAGAGGGGGACTAGCTACTAACACCGGGGAGCTGTTTTTT,CASRGGLATNTGELFF
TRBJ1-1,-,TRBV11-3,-,TGTGCCAGCAGCTTAACAGGGCTGAACACTGAAGCTTTCTTT,CASSLTGLNTEAFF
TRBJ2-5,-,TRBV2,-,TGTGCCAGCAGTGTTGTGTACCAAGAGACCCAGTACTTC,CASSVVYQETQYF
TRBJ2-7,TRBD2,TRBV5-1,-,TGCGCCAGCAGCTCAACCGCGGGACTAGATTATTACGAGCAGTACTTC,CASSSTAGLDYYEQYF
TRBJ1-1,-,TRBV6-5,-,TGTGCCAGCACTACCTCTCCCGGGGGCACTGAAGCTTTCTTT,CASTTSPGGTEAFF
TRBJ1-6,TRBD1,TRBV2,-,TGTGCCAGCAGTTCAGGGACAGGGGGCGGTTCACCCCTCCACTTT,CASSSGTGGGSPLHF
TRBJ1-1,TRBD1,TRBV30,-,TGTGCCTGGAATCCGGACAGGGGGCTCGACACTGAAGCTTTCTTT,CAWNPDRGLDTEAFF
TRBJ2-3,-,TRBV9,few,TGTGCCAGCAGCGTAGTAGGGAGAGGAGATACGCAGTATTTT,CASSVVGRGDTQYF
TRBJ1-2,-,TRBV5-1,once,TGCGCCAGCAGCTTGAAGCATGGCTACACCTTC,CASSLKHGYTF
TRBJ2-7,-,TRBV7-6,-,TGTGCCAGCAGCTCATTCCGGGGCCCCGAGCAGTACTTC,CASSSFRGPEQYF
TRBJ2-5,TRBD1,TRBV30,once,TGTGCCTGGGCGACAGGGTCTCGCGAGACCCAGTACTTC,CAWATGSRETQYF
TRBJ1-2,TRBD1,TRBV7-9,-,TGTGCCAGCAGCTCTAGGACAGGCCAATACTATGGCTACACCTTC,CASSSRTGQYYGYTF
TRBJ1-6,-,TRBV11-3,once,TGTGCCAGCAGCCGGGTCAATTCACCCCTCCACTTT,CASSRVNSPLHF
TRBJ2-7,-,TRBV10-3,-,TGTGCCACCACTGGAAGCTCCTACGAGCAGTACTTC,CATTGSSYEQYF
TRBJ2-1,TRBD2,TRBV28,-,TGTGCCAGCAGTCTACCGCGGGGGACTAGCGGCCACAATGAGCAGTTCTTC,CASSLPRGTSGHNEQFF
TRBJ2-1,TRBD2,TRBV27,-,TGTGCCAGCAGTTTATCGACTAGCGGGACCGATGAGCAGTTCTTC,CASSLSTSGTDEQFF
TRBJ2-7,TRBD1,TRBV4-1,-,TGCGCCAGCAGCCAGGCTACAGGGGCGGACGAGCAGTACTTC,CASSQATGADEQYF
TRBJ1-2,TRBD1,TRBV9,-,TGTGCCAGCAGCGGGCCAAGGGGGCTATTTAACTATGGCTACACCTTC,CASSGPRGLFNYGYTF
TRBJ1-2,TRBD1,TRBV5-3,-,TGTGCCAGAAGACGGGGTTGGGACAGGGTGGACTATGGCTACACCTTC,CARRRGWDRVDYGYTF
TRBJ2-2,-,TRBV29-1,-,TGCAGCGTTGGCTCCGCGGCCTCCGCCGGGGAGCTGTTTTTT,CSVGSAASAGELFF
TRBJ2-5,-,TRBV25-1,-,TGTGCCAGCAGTGAATACAACTACCCCCAAGAGACCCAGTACTTC,CASSEYNYPQETQYF
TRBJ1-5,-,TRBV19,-,TGTGCCAGTAGTATAGTGGAGGGGGGGAATCAGCCCCAGCATTTT,CASSIVEGGNQPQHF
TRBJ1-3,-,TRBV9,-,TGTGCCAGCAGCGTAGCCAGGTCGGGAAACACCATATATTTT,CASSVARSGNTIYF
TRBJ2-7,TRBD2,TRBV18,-,TGTGCCAGCTCACTGACTAGCGGGGGGCACTACGAGCAGTACTTC,CASSLTSGGHYEQYF
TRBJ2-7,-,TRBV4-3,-,TGCGCCAGCAGCCAAGACTCCTCGAGCTCCTACGAGCAGTACTTC,CASSQDSSSSYEQYF
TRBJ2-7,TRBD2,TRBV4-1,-,TGCGCCAGCAGCCAAGGTCCAGCGGGGGCCTACGAGCAGTACTTC,CASSQGPAGAYEQYF
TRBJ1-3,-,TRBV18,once,TGTGCCAGCTCACGGTGGGTCCCTGGAAACACCATATATTTT,CASSRWVPGNTIYF
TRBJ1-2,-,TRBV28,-,TGTGCCAGCAGCATGACCTCGGAGAGTGGCTACACCTTC,CASSMTSESGYTF
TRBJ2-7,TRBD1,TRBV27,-,TGTGCCAGCAGTTCCTGGACAGGGGGCCCCTACGAGCAGTACTTC,CASSSWTGGPYEQYF
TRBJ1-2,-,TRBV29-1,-,TGCAGCGCCGGGACTGATTATGGCTACACCTTC,CSAGTDYGYTF
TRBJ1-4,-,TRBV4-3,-,TGCGCCAGCAGCCAAGCGGGGTCCCGGGGAGATAATGAAAAACTGTTTTTT,CASSQAGSRGDNEKLFF
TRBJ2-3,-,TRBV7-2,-,TGTGCCAGCAGTCCCGGGGGCACAGATACGCAGTATTTT,CASSPGGTDTQYF
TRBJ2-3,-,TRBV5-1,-,TGCGCCAGCAGCTTGGGGGTGAGGGGCACAGATACGCAGTATTTT,CASSLGVRGTDTQYF
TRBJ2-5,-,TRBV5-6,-,TGTGCCAGCAGCTCGGCCCCTTCCCCCCAAGAGACCCAGTACTTC,CASSSAPSPQETQYF
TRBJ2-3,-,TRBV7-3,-,TGTGCCAGCAGCTTAATCATGGTGACTAGCACAGATACGCAGTATTTT,CASSLIMVTSTDTQYF
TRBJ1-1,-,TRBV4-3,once,TGCGCCAGCGGCCAAGGAGAGACGGAGAGCACTGAAGCTTTCTTT,CASGQGETESTEAFF
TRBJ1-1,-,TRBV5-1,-,TGCGCCAGCAGCTTGCAGGGGCTGGGGACTGAAGCTTTCTTT,CASSLQGLGTEAFF
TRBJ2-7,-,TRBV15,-,TGTGCCACCAGCAGAGATCGGGGGTTTGACGCCTACGAGCAGTACTTC,CATSRDRGFDAYEQYF
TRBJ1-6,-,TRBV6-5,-,TGTGCCAGCAGTGGCCAAGCGGGGAATTCACCCCTCCACTTT,CASSGQAGNSPLHF
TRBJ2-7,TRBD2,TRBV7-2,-,TGTGCCAGCAGCTTACTTCCTAGCGGAGCCCCCTACGAGCAGTACTTC,CASSLLPSGAPYEQYF
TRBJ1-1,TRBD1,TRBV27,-,TGTGCCAGCAAACGGGACAGGGGCTTGAACACTGAAGCTTTCTTT,CASKRDRGLNTEAFF